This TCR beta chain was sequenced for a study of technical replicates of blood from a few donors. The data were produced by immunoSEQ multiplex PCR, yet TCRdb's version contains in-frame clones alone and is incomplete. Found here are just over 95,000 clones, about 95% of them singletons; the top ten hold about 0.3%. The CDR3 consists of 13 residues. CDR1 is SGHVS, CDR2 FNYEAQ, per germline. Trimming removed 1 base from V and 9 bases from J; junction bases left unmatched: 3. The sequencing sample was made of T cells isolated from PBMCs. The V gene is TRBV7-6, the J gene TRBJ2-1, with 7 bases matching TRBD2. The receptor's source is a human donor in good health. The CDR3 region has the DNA TGTGCCAGCAGCTTAGGAGGGAGGGGTGAGCAGTTCTTC. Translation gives CASSLGGRGEQFF.